The 23 T cell receptor beta chains below were found in one sample sequenced in a study of cytomegalovirus exposure and HLA in healthy donors. Primers for the PCR totalled 60 Vbeta and 13 Jbeta. The table came from immunoSEQ multiplex PCR; TCRdb's copy has only in-frame clones and leaves some out. The sample includes around 130,000 clones, approximately 80% of them seen just once. The sample comprised PBMCs. The receptors here all came from a girl aged 2-10 years in good health and CMV-seronegative.

The chain joins TRBV6-1 to TRBJ2-5; 7 bases match TRBD2. Germline V gene sequence: CDR1 MNHNS, CDR2 SASEGT. This CDR3 region has 15 residues. The V segment lost 1 base and the J segment 4 bases; nucleotides outside the gene matches: 6. The CDR3 loop reads CASSEGGGRVETQYF. Here the CDR3 DNA reads TGTGCCAGCAGTGAAGGGGGTGGGAGGGTAGAGACCCAGTACTTC.

The genes are TRBV30 and TRBJ1-2; possibly TRBD1 for D (6 bases). Trimming shortened V by 2 bases and J by 4 bases, and 23 bases separated the two germline ends. Germline CDR1 GTSNPN, CDR2 SVGIG (reference sequence). This CDR3 region has 17 residues. The CDR3 loop is CAWSPTLRTAKTYGYTF. In DNA, the CDR3 is TGTGCCTGGAGTCCCACTTTGCGGACAGCCAAGACCTATGGCTACACCTTC.

This clone was observed once. This chain joins TRBV11-2 and TRBJ1-1; 7 nucleotides align to TRBD1. Germline V gene sequence: CDR1 SGHAT, CDR2 FQNNGV. Losses at the gene ends were 4 bases for V and 5 bases for J; bases not matched to a gene: 7. The CDR3 spans 14 residues. The CDR3 here is CASSSQGWGTEAFF. DNA for the CDR3: TGTGCCAGCAGCTCACAGGGGTGGGGGACTGAAGCTTTCTTT.

The genes are TRBV4-1 and TRBJ2-1, with 9 bases that match TRBD2. After removal of 3 bases from V and 9 bases from J, the junction contained 18 bases not matched to a gene. The germline gives CDR1 MGHRA, CDR2 YSYEKL. The CDR3 covers 18 residues. The CDR3 loop is CASSHARIGSGGLSEQFF. CDR3 nucleotide sequence: TGCGCCAGCAGCCACGCCCGGATTGGTAGCGGGGGTCTTTCTGAGCAGTTCTTC.

The CDR3 DNA sequence: TGTGCCAGCAGCTTAGAGTTCGGGGCCCGGGACAGGCAACTCCACGAGCAGTACTTC. Its translation: CASSLEFGARDRQLHEQYF. The chain employs TRBV13 and TRBJ2-7; 8 positions match TRBD1. The CDR3 extends over 19 amino acids. Germline lookup yields CDR1 PRHDT and CDR2 FYEKMQ (reference sequence). V shed 1 base and J 5 bases; nucleotides not matched to a gene: 19.

Details on this clone: It is likely a read error, because the conserved phenylalanine at the end of the CDR3 is missing. The V call is TRBV5-4, the J call TRBJ1-2; 7 bases align to TRBD1. This CDR3 region has 15 residues. The germline V gene has CDR1 SGHNT and CDR2 YYREEE (reference sequence). J gave up 4 bases and V 3 bases, and 9 bases lay outside the gene matches. The CDR3 DNA reads as TGTGCCAGCAGCTCCTCCACGACAGGGAGCTATGGCTACACCGTC. Translated: CASSSSTTGSYGYTV.

The rearrangement links TRBV4-1 to TRBJ2-2; D is undetermined. The germline V and J ends were trimmed by 4 bases and 8 bases, with 8 bases remaining between them. CDR1 is MGHRA and CDR2 is YSYEKL in the germline V gene. The CDR3 covers 12 residues. Here the CDR3 reads CASSLFEGELFF. The CDR3 DNA sequence: TGCGCCAGCAGCCTCTTTGAGGGGGAGCTGTTTTTT.

The table lists this clone with a count of one. The V and J genes are TRBV7-9 and TRBJ2-1, with TRBD2 matching 12 bases. The CDR3 is 14 residues long. Trimming at V came to 5 bases and at J to 9 bases, leaving 5 bases not matched to a gene. The germline V gene encodes CDR1 SEHNR and CDR2 FQNEAQ (reference sequence). The CDR3 sequence: CASSQSTSGGEQFF. CDR3 bases: TGTGCCAGCAGCCAATCGACTAGCGGGGGTGAGCAGTTCTTC.

This chain uses TRBV9 with TRBJ2-5; 11 bases are a match to TRBD2. V was pared by 2 bases and J by 4 bases, with 7 bases of the junction left unmatched. The germline gives CDR1 SGDLS, CDR2 YYNGEE. The CDR3 length is 16 residues. Here the CDR3 reads CASSVHLAGGRETQYF. The CDR3 nucleotides read TGTGCCAGCAGCGTGCACCTAGCGGGAGGACGAGAGACCCAGTACTTC.

This clone is a singleton in its sample. The chain links TRBV5-4 to TRBJ2-3, with D possibly matching TRBD2 (6 bases). In germline, CDR1 is SGHNT, CDR2 YYREEE (reference sequence). V was cut by 0 bases and J by 2 bases, with 10 bases left in between. The CDR3 has 15 amino acids. CDR3 region: CASSLEGLHTDTQYF. The CDR3 DNA follows: TGTGCCAGCAGCTTGGAAGGACTACACACAGATACGCAGTATTTT. Based on the CDR3 plus reference TRBV5-4 and TRBJ2-3, the full variable domain is ETGVTQSPTHLIKTRGQQVTLRCSSQSGHNTVSWYQQALGQGPQFIFQYYREEENGRGNFPPRFSGLQFPNYSSELNVNALELDDSALYLCASSLEGLHTDTQYFGPGTRLTVL.

The genes are TRBV18 and TRBJ2-7; D not resolved. This CDR3 spans 13 amino acids. The V gene lost 3 bases and the J gene lost 5 bases, with 11 bases spanning the gap. From germline, CDR1 is KGHSH and CDR2 LQKENI. CDR3 bases: TGTGCCAGCTCACCGGGCCACCGCAACGAGCAGTACTTC. Protein: CASSPGHRNEQYF.

This clone was observed a single time. The chain carries TRBV6-1 and TRBJ1-4; maybe TRBD1 (5 bases). CDR3 length equals 15 residues. The V gene lost 6 bases and the J gene lost 0 bases, with 11 bases spanning the gap. Germline assignment: CDR1 MNHNS and CDR2 SASEGT. CDR3 DNA: TGTGCCAGCAGCCTAACGACAGCAACTAATGAAAAACTGTTTTTT. Translated, it gives CASSLTTATNEKLFF.

The CDR3 loop is CASSQDSGRVTSYNEQFF. As DNA, the CDR3 is TGCGCCAGCAGCCAAGATTCGGGGAGAGTCACATCCTACAATGAGCAGTTCTTC. V gene TRBV4-3 combines with J gene TRBJ2-1, with D possibly matching TRBD2 (5 bases). Germline loops: CDR1 LGHNA, CDR2 YSLEER. The CDR3 consists of 18 residues. V dropped 0 bases and J dropped 1 base, with 16 bases sitting between them.

The sample holds one count of this clone. The CDR3 DNA follows: TGTGCCAGCAGTGAACCGGCAGGGGGCAGGACTGAAGCTTTCTTT. This gives the protein CASSEPAGGRTEAFF. The chain joins TRBV2 to TRBJ1-1; 8 bases fit TRBD1. The V and J ends lost 2 bases and 5 bases, in that order; junction bases with no gene match: 7. The length of the CDR3 is 15 residues. Germline V CDR1 and CDR2: SNHLY, FYNNEI.

This sequence joins TRBV28 and TRBJ2-5, with TRBD1 as a possible D gene (6 bases). The last part of the DNA fits TRBJ2-7 better; the J call may be wrong. The CDR3 is made up of 11 amino acids. The germline CDR1 and CDR2 sequences are MDHEN and SYDVKM. In DNA form, the CDR3 reads TGTGCCACCCGGACAGACTACGAGCAGTACTTC. It translates to CATRTDYEQYF.

The V and J genes are TRBV5-1 and TRBJ2-3, with 8 bases fitting TRBD2. V shed 2 bases, J shed 4 bases, and the junction held 9 bases outside the gene matches. This CDR3 has 16 residues. In germline, CDR1 is SGHRS, CDR2 YFSETQ. This CDR3 is CASSFGGLAGADTQYF. CDR3 in DNA: TGCGCCAGCAGCTTTGGAGGGCTAGCGGGCGCAGATACGCAGTATTTT.

This chain links TRBV28 with TRBJ2-5, with TRBD1 matching over 8 bases. After removal of 6 bases from V and 5 bases from J, the junction contained 11 bases not matched to a gene. This CDR3 is 15 amino acids long. CDR1 is MDHEN, CDR2 SYDVKM, per germline. The chain's CDR3 is CASREPQGAHETQYF. The CDR3 coding sequence is TGTGCCAGCAGAGAACCCCAGGGGGCACATGAGACCCAGTACTTC.

The V gene is TRBV6-1, the J gene TRBJ2-1; D is possibly TRBD2 (6 bases). Germline V gene lookup returns CDR1 MNHNS and CDR2 SASEGT. The CDR3 spans 14 residues. V was shortened by 7 bases and J by 8 bases, with 18 bases between the two germline ends. Written as DNA, the CDR3 is TGTGCCAGCACTTTAGCGGCCCCCTTGGATGAGCAGTTCTTC. Amino acids: CASTLAAPLDEQFF.

The V call is TRBV28, the J call TRBJ2-2; the D is unclear. Trimming removed 6 bases from V and 4 bases from J, with 12 bases in between. Germline V CDR1 and CDR2: MDHEN, SYDVKM. There are 14 residues in the CDR3. The CDR3 spells CASSTPRSTGELFF. CDR3 nucleotide sequence: TGTGCCAGCAGCACCCCACGGAGCACCGGGGAGCTGTTTTTT.

The chain uses TRBV28 and TRBJ1-2, with TRBD1 matching over 9 bases. The CDR3 is 14 amino acids. With 2 bases clipped from V and 10 bases from J, the junction kept 8 bases outside the gene matches. Germline CDR1 MDHEN, CDR2 SYDVKM. CDR3 amino acids: CASSLPGQGRLYTF. As DNA, the CDR3 is TGTGCCAGCAGTTTACCGGGACAGGGAAGACTCTACACCTTC.

The chain couples TRBV4-1 to TRBJ2-5; D ambiguous. Germline V gene sequence: CDR1 MGHRA, CDR2 YSYEKL. The length of the CDR3 is 14 residues. Trimming cost V 1 base and J 0 bases, with 6 bases left between them. The CDR3 spells CASSQVYNQETQYF. In nucleotides, the CDR3 is TGCGCCAGCAGCCAAGTATACAACCAAGAGACCCAGTACTTC.

The chain links TRBV6-1 to TRBJ1-2; D possibly corresponds to TRBD1 (6 bases). Germline CDR1 reads MNHNS; CDR2 reads SASEGT. The CDR3 has 16 residues. The germline V and J ends were trimmed by 4 bases and 4 bases, with 19 bases remaining between them. DNA of the CDR3: TGTGCCAGCAGTGGGGGGCCAGGGAGGGCGTCCTATGGCTACACCTTC. Translation gives CASSGGPGRASYGYTF.

This clone was counted only a few times. The rearrangement uses TRBV29-1 and TRBJ1-2, with D maybe TRBD1 (5 bases). The CDR3 length is 13 residues. V shed 0 bases and J shed 7 bases, with 12 bases lying between them. Germline V gene lookup returns CDR1 SQVTM and CDR2 ANQGSEA. CDR3 DNA sequence: TGCAGCGTTGAAGATCTTCGCCAGGGTGGCTACACCTTC. Translated, it gives CSVEDLRQGGYTF.